The next 30 T cell receptor beta chains were all read from a single sample in a study of T cell repertoires in cytomegalovirus infection. One entry per CDR3 protein results from TCRdb running MiXCR on the reads. The sample includes approximately 750,000 distinct CDR3 sequences, less than 40% of them seen just once. Sequencing was performed on PBMCs. These receptors came from a human donor in good health (CMV status not recorded). Some clones in this sample may be carry-over from other donors' samples.

The rearrangement joins TRBV27 to TRBJ2-1, with 14 bases that match TRBD2. The germline V gene encodes CDR1 MNHEY and CDR2 SMNVEV (reference sequence). J was trimmed by 6 bases and V by 5 bases; bases with no gene match: 6. This CDR3 contains 16 residues. The CDR3 loop is CASSKMGLAGVNEQFF. Written as DNA, the CDR3 is TGTGCCAGCAGTAAAATGGGACTAGCGGGAGTCAATGAGCAGTTCTTC.

The CDR3 nucleotides are TGTGCCAGCATCCTAGGACTAGCGGGAGGAAATGAGCAGTTCTTC. It specifies CASILGLAGGNEQFF. This sequence joins TRBV12-3 or TRBV12-4 and TRBJ2-1, with TRBD2 identical over 14 bases. The CDR3 runs 15 residues. The ends lost 7 bases at V and 7 bases at J; junction bases unmatched: 6.

On this clonotype: This could be a read error, since a much larger clone is one nucleotide away. The V call is TRBV7-8, the J call TRBJ2-5, with a tentative D call TRBD2 (6 bases). Germline CDR1 is SGHVS and CDR2 is FQNEAQ. The CDR3 consists of 15 residues. The CDR3 nucleotides read TGTGCCAGCAGCTTAGCAGAGGCGGGGCCGCAGACCCCGTACTTC. The encoded protein is CASSLAEAGPQTPYF.

The sample holds a few counts of this clonotype. This rearrangement joins TRBV6-6 to TRBJ1-2; D remains unclear. The ends were cut back, 2 bases at V and 4 bases at J, with 8 bases in the middle. The CDR3 is 13 amino acids. The germline V gene encodes CDR1 MNHNY and CDR2 SVGAGI (reference sequence). The CDR3 DNA follows: TGTGCCAGCAGTTACGGGAGTGGCTATGGCTACACCTTC. Translated: CASSYGSGYGYTF.

This clonotype was picked up a small number of times. This sequence joins TRBV7-3 and TRBJ2-1, with D unresolved. This CDR3 region has 15 residues. Germline values: CDR1 SGHTA, CDR2 FQGTGA. Trimming removed 5 bases at V and 5 bases at J, with 16 bases between. The CDR3 region has the DNA TGTGCCAGCAGCCACTTATCAGGAGTTAACAATGAGCAGTTCTTC. Protein product: CASSHLSGVNNEQFF. Using reference TRBV7-3 and TRBJ2-1 for the parts outside the CDR3, the full variable domain is GAGVSQTPSNKVTEKGKYVELRCDPISGHTALYWYRQSLGQGPEFLIYFQGTGAADDSGLPNDRFFAVRPEGSVSTLKIQRTERGDSAVYLCASSHLSGVNNEQFFGPGTRLTVL.

The chain couples TRBV5-4 to TRBJ2-1; 10 bases agree with TRBD2. Germline V lookup: CDR1 SGHNT, CDR2 YYREEE (reference sequence). The J segment lost 3 bases and the V segment lost 0 bases, leaving 9 bases of the junction unmatched. This CDR3 is 18 amino acids long. This chain's CDR3 is CASSLGLAGGGGYNEQFF. Here the CDR3 DNA reads TGTGCCAGCAGCTTGGGACTAGCGGGTGGGGGGGGCTACAATGAGCAGTTCTTC. Drawing the rest from reference TRBV5-4 and TRBJ2-1, the complete variable domain is ETGVTQSPTHLIKTRGQQVTLRCSSQSGHNTVSWYQQALGQGPQFIFQYYREEENGRGNFPPRFSGLQFPNYSSELNVNALELDDSALYLCASSLGLAGGGGYNEQFFGPGTRLTVL.

This chain joins TRBV28 and TRBJ1-3, with D uncertain. The ends were cut back, 7 bases at V and 4 bases at J, with 14 bases in the middle. Germline V gives CDR1 MDHEN, CDR2 SYDVKM. The CDR3 extends over 14 amino acids. CDR3 protein: CASTPWGAGNTIYF. Here the CDR3 DNA reads TGTGCCAGCACCCCGTGGGGAGCAGGAAACACCATATATTTT. Drawing the rest from reference TRBV28 and TRBJ1-3, the complete variable domain is DVKVTQSSRYLVKRTGEKVFLECVQDMDHENMFWYRQDPGLGLRLIYFSYDVKMKEKGDIPEGYSVSREKKERFSLILESASTNQTSMYLCASTPWGAGNTIYFGEGSWLTVV.

The gene calls are TRBV12-3 or TRBV12-4 and TRBJ2-7; 14 bases agree with TRBD2. Losses at the gene ends were 5 bases for V and 0 bases for J; bases not matched to a gene: 6. The length of the CDR3 is 17 residues. CDR3 nucleotide sequence: TGTGCCAGCAGTCTAAGGACTAGCGGGAGGTACTCCTACGAGCAGTACTTC. This translates into CASSLRTSGRYSYEQYF.

A few counts support this clonotype. As DNA, the CDR3 is TGTGCCAGCACTACGGGCGCATTTAACACTGAAGCTTTCTTT. Protein product: CASTTGAFNTEAFF. This chain joins TRBV28 and TRBJ1-1; D not resolved. Germline CDR1 reads MDHEN; CDR2 reads SYDVKM. V dropped 7 bases and J dropped 2 bases, with 14 bases sitting between them. The CDR3 sequence is 14 residues long.

This rearrangement joins TRBV28 to TRBJ2-5; possibly TRBD2 for D (6 bases). Germline V lookup: CDR1 MDHEN, CDR2 SYDVKM. The CDR3 consists of 14 residues. Trimming shortened V by 5 bases and J by 6 bases, and 16 bases separated the two germline ends. The CDR3 sequence is CASSRTTSRKTQYF. The CDR3 DNA follows: TGTGCCAGCAGTCGGACTACTAGTAGGAAGACCCAGTACTTC.

This clonotype was observed a few times. The genes are TRBV12-3 or TRBV12-4 and TRBJ2-5; possibly TRBD2 for D (5 bases). The CDR3 runs 11 residues. The ends were cut back, 4 bases at V and 9 bases at J, with 9 bases in the middle. The CDR3 reads CASSYTGSQYF. For the CDR3, the DNA is TGTGCCAGCAGTTATACGGGATCCCAGTACTTC.

This clonotype has just a few counts. The rearrangement uses TRBV6-6 and TRBJ2-5, with 8 bases fitting TRBD2. This CDR3 is 18 amino acids long. J gave up 4 bases and V 0 bases, and 13 bases lay outside the gene matches. Germline V gene sequence: CDR1 MNHNY, CDR2 SVGAGI (reference sequence). Here the CDR3 reads CASSYSPGSGGTRETQYF. CDR3 coding DNA: TGTGCCAGCAGTTACTCGCCGGGGAGCGGGGGAACCCGAGAGACCCAGTACTTC.

This clonotype was found a few times. V and J are TRBV19 and TRBJ2-7, with TRBD2 as a possible D gene (6 bases). CDR1 is LNHDA and CDR2 is SQIVND in the germline V gene (reference sequence). CDR3 length: 13 amino acids. The V gene lost 6 bases and the J gene lost 6 bases, with 15 bases spanning the gap. CDR3 loop: CASRKTAGPEQYF. The CDR3 DNA reads as TGTGCCAGTAGAAAGACGGCGGGGCCCGAGCAGTACTTC.

This clonotype was recorded once. The rearrangement joins TRBV12-3 or TRBV12-4 to TRBJ1-2; D call uncertain. Trimming removed 6 bases at V and 0 bases at J, with 8 bases between. The CDR3 has 13 amino acids. CDR3 sequence: CASRTSTNYGYTF. DNA of the CDR3: TGTGCCAGCAGGACCTCCACTAACTATGGCTACACCTTC.

The chain uses TRBV7-2 and TRBJ1-4; 9 bases map to TRBD1. The CDR3 contains 15 residues. CDR1 and CDR2 from the germline V gene are SGHTA and FQGNSA. With V trimmed by 5 bases and J by 8 bases, 9 bases remained unmatched. DNA of the CDR3: TGTGCCAGCAGCACGACCGGGACAGGGCGAGAAAAACTGTTTTTT. Encoded protein: CASSTTGTGREKLFF.

This clonotype was seen a few times. This chain joins TRBV12-3 or TRBV12-4 and TRBJ2-3; 10 bases are shared with TRBD2. The V segment lost 4 bases and the J segment 6 bases; nucleotides outside the gene matches: 4. The CDR3 runs 14 residues. The CDR3 loop reads CASSSISGRDTQYF. The CDR3 nucleotides read TGTGCCAGCAGTTCGATTAGCGGGAGGGATACGCAGTATTTT.

The genes are TRBV28 and TRBJ2-2; TRBD2 matches at 7 bases. The germline V gene has CDR1 MDHEN and CDR2 SYDVKM. CDR3 length: 18 residues. The trim removed 6 bases at V and 4 bases at J, leaving 17 bases unmatched. CDR3 protein: CASRPGASRGRGTGELFF. DNA of the CDR3: TGTGCCAGCAGGCCTGGGGCATCGAGAGGGAGGGGCACCGGGGAGCTGTTTTTT.

The chain uses TRBV7-2 and TRBJ1-1; maybe TRBD1 (6 bases). The CDR3 consists of 15 residues. Germline CDR1 is SGHTA and CDR2 is FQGNSA. V lost 5 bases and J 4 bases, leaving 17 bases between the germline ends. CDR3 residues: CASSPPGGLGTEAFF. CDR3 in DNA: TGTGCCAGCAGCCCCCCGGGGGGGCTGGGCACTGAAGCTTTCTTT. The full variable domain, in which reference TRBV7-2 and TRBJ1-1 provide the parts outside the CDR3, is GAGVSQSPSNKVTEKGKDVELRCDPISGHTALYWYRQSLGQGLEFLIYFQGNSAPDKSGLPSDRFSAERTGGSVSTLTIQRTQQEDSAVYLCASSPPGGLGTEAFFGQGTRLTVV.

The rearrangement links TRBV15 to TRBJ1-4; D is ambiguous. The CDR3 is made up of 14 amino acids. V was pared by 0 bases and J by 8 bases, with 10 bases between. CDR1 LNHNV and CDR2 YYDKDF come from the germline V gene (reference sequence). CDR3 in amino acids: CATSRDPGYEKLFF. The CDR3 DNA reads as TGTGCCACCAGCAGAGATCCCGGGTACGAAAAACTGTTTTTT.

Details on this clonotype: This may be a read error, as it is one base from a much larger clone. The gene calls are TRBV12-3 or TRBV12-4 and TRBJ2-3; maybe TRBD1 (6 bases). Trimming left V 6 bases short and J 9 bases short, with 25 bases between. CDR3 length: 16 amino acids. Written as DNA, the CDR3 is TGTGCCAGCAGCCTTTCCCGGACAGTCTCCCCGGAGACGCAGTATTTT. Translation gives CASSLSRTVSPETQYF.

There are many counts of this clonotype. The chain carries TRBV7-2 and TRBJ2-7; maybe TRBD2 (6 bases). V was trimmed by 3 bases and J by 4 bases, leaving 13 bases between them. CDR1 is SGHTA and CDR2 is FQGNSA in the germline V gene. The CDR3 contains 14 residues. The CDR3, as DNA: TGTGCCAGCAGCTTGGACTATCCCCCGTACGAGCAGTACTTC. Its translation is CASSLDYPPYEQYF.

Worth noting for this clonotype: With a much larger clone just one base away, this may be a read error. In this CDR3 the conserved last residue, phenylalanine or tryptophan, is missing, so a read error is likely. The rearrangement joins TRBV7-9 to TRBJ1-2, with unresolved D. Germline CDR1 reads SEHNR; CDR2 reads FQNEAQ (reference sequence). Trimming removed 7 bases at V and 4 bases at J, with 13 bases between. The CDR3 extends over 13 amino acids. CDR3 bases: TGTGCCAGCAACGAGACACCGATCTATGGCTACACCTCC. Protein sequence: CASNETPIYGYTS.

As concerns this clonotype: An end of the junction differs from the germline gene, which may be a read error. This chain connects TRBV12-3 or TRBV12-4 to TRBJ2-3; D is ambiguous. CDR3 length: 11 residues. The CDR3 is CASSSWIEVDF. CDR3 nucleotides: TGTGCCAGCAGTTCTTGGATCGAAGTGGATTTT.

This clonotype has just one count. J is TRBJ1-5 and V is TRBV6-8, with TRBD1 as a possible D gene (5 bases). The CDR3 totals 12 residues. Germline CDR1 MNHGY, CDR2 SAAAGT. V was cut by 10 bases and J by 2 bases, with 9 bases left in between. The CDR3 loop is CATRDRNQPQHF. The CDR3 DNA is TGTGCCACCAGGGATCGCAATCAGCCCCAGCATTTT.

The chain joins TRBV15 to TRBJ2-3; TRBD1 might be the D (6 bases). Germline V lookup: CDR1 LNHNV, CDR2 YYDKDF (reference sequence). This CDR3 region has 16 residues. V lost 5 bases to trimming and J lost 4 bases, with 19 bases between them. CDR3 loop: CATSGSGQRRADTQYF. The CDR3 nucleotides read TGTGCCACCAGCGGATCCGGACAGCGGCGGGCAGATACGCAGTATTTT. The complete variable domain, with remaining parts taken from reference TRBV15 and TRBJ2-3, reads DAMVIQNPRYQVTQFGKPVTLSCSQTLNHNVMYWYQQKSSQAPKLLFHYYDKDFNNEADTPDNFQSRRPNTSFCFLDIRSPGLGDTAMYLCATSGSGQRRADTQYFGPGTRLTVL.

CDR3 DNA sequence: TGTGCCAGCAGCTTGGCTAGCGGGGGCAACTACGAGCAGTACTTC. Residues: CASSLASGGNYEQYF. The chain recombines TRBV7-2 with TRBJ2-7, with TRBD2 identical over 10 bases. The V gene's germline CDR1 is SGHTA and CDR2 FQGNSA. V lost 3 bases to trimming and J lost 3 bases; unmatched junction nucleotides: 5. The CDR3 runs to 15 residues.

This clonotype was seen at least ten times. The J gene is TRBJ2-6, the V gene TRBV6-1; possible D gene TRBD2, 5 bases. Trimming removed 9 bases at V and 0 bases at J, with 12 bases between. The germline V gene has CDR1 MNHNS and CDR2 SASEGT. The CDR3 has 15 amino acids. Written as DNA, the CDR3 is TGTGCCAGTACATTGGGGAGCTCTGGGGCCAACGTCCTGACTTTC. Translated, it gives CASTLGSSGANVLTF.

The chain recombines TRBV19 with TRBJ1-5; D perhaps matches TRBD1 (6 bases). Germline values: CDR1 LNHDA, CDR2 SQIVND (reference sequence). The V end lost 9 bases, the J end lost 0 bases, and 9 bases lay between the germline ends. This CDR3 region has 13 residues. The CDR3 loop reads CASGQPSNQPQHF. The CDR3 DNA sequence: TGTGCCAGCGGACAGCCTAGCAATCAGCCCCAGCATTTT. Full variable domain (outside the CDR3, taken from reference TRBV19 and TRBJ1-5): DGGITQSPKYLFRKEGQNVTLSCEQNLNHDAMYWYRQDPGQGLRLIYYSQIVNDFQKGDIAEGYSVSREKKESFPLTVTSAQKNPTAFYLCASGQPSNQPQHFGDGTRLSIL.

This clonotype was detected only a few times. V gene TRBV24-1 combines with J gene TRBJ1-1; D unclear. The CDR3 spans 12 residues. CDR1 and CDR2 from the germline V gene are KGHDR and SFDVKD. V was pared by 9 bases and J by 8 bases, with 15 bases between. CDR3 coding DNA: TGTGCCACCCTAAGTGCAGAGAGCGAAGCTTTCTTT. It specifies CATLSAESEAFF.

This clonotype was counted many times. This sequence joins TRBV7-2 and TRBJ1-2; D unclear. V shed 1 base and J shed 8 bases, with 8 bases lying between them. Germline V lookup: CDR1 SGHTA, CDR2 FQGNSA. The CDR3 runs to 12 residues. CDR3 residues: CASSLVGVGYTF. The CDR3 DNA follows: TGTGCCAGCAGCTTAGTTGGGGTCGGCTACACCTTC.